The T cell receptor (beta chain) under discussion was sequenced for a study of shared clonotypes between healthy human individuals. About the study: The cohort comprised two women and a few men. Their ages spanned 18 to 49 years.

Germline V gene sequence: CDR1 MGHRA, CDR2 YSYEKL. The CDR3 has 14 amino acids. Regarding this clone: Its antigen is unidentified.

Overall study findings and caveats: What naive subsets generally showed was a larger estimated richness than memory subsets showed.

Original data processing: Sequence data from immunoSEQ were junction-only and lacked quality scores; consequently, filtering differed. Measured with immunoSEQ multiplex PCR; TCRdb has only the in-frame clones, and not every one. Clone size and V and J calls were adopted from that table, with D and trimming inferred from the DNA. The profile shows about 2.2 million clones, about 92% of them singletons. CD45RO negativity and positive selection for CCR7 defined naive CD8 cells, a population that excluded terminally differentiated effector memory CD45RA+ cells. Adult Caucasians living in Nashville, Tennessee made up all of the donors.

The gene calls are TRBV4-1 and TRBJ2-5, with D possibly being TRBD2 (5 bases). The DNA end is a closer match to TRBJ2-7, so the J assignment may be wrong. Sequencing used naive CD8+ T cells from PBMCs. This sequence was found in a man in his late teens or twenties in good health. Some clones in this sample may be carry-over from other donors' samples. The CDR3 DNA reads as TGCGCCAGCAGCCAAGATCGGGGAGTCTACGAGCAGTACTTC. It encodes CASSQDRGVYEQYF.